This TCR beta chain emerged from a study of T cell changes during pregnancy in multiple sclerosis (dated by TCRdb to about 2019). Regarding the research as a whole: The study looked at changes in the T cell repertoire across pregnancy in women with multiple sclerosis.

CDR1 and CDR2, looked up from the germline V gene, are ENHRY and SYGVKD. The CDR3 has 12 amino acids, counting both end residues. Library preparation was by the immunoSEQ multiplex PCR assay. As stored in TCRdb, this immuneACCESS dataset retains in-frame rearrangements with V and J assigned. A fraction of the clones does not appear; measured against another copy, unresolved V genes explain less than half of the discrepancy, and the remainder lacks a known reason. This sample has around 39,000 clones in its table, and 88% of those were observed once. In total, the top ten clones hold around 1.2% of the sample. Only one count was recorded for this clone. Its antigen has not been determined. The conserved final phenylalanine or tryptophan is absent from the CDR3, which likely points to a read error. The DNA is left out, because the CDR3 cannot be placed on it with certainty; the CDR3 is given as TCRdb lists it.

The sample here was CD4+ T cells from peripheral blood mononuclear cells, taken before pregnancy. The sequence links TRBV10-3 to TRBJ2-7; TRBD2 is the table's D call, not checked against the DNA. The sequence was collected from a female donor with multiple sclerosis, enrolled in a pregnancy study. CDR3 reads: CAISDTSGTATL.